This TCR beta chain was retrieved from a study of blood T cell repertoires in COVID-19. Across the whole study: COVID-19 samples, acute and convalescent, were from the United States, Italy and Spain.

Only in-frame clones appear in the TCRdb table, and some are missing; sequencing was by immunoSEQ multiplex PCR. The data show about 220,000 clones, with around 84% seen just once and 20% held by the top ten. CDR1 and CDR2 (germline): MNHEY, SVGEGT. CDR3 size: 16 residues. The germline V and J ends were trimmed by 4 bases and 0 bases, with 15 bases remaining between them. The clonotype comes from a man under 40 with active or convalescent COVID-19. The sample consisted of peripheral blood. V usage is TRBV6-2 or TRBV6-3 and J usage is TRBJ1-1; D is possibly TRBD1 (5 bases). In nucleotides, the CDR3 is TGTGCCAGCAGTTCCGGCTTCAGGGCCCTGAACACTGAAGCTTTCTTT. Translation gives CASSSGFRALNTEAFF.